One sample yielded the 9 T cell receptor beta chains listed below, sequenced in a study of cytomegalovirus exposure and HLA in healthy donors. Amplification used 60 Vbeta primers and 13 Jbeta primers. Sequencing used immunoSEQ multiplex PCR; TCRdb keeps in-frame clones, though not all of them. The listing contains approximately 50,000 clones. Sequenced: PBMCs. The receptors originated from a female donor in good health and CMV-seronegative.

The CDR3 reads CASSPTGLPTETQYF. CDR3 bases: TGTGCCAGCAGTCCCACGGGACTACCAACGGAGACCCAGTACTTC. The V call is TRBV6-5, the J call TRBJ2-5; 7 bases match TRBD2. With V trimmed by 5 bases and J by 5 bases, 11 bases remained unmatched. Germline V gene lookup returns CDR1 MNHEY and CDR2 SVGAGI. This CDR3 has 15 amino acids.

This chain links TRBV27 with TRBJ1-5; TRBD1 is a possible D gene (5 bases). Germline V gene lookup returns CDR1 MNHEY and CDR2 SMNVEV (reference sequence). This CDR3 has 14 residues. With 5 bases removed from V and 9 bases from J, the gap between germline ends came to 17 bases. The chain's CDR3 is CASSRSRGGMPQHF. CDR3 nucleotides: TGTGCCAGCAGTCGATCTAGGGGAGGGATGCCCCAGCATTTT.

This chain uses TRBV5-1 with TRBJ1-1; tentatively, D is TRBD1 (6 bases). The V end lost 0 bases, the J end lost 4 bases, and 16 bases lay between the germline ends. The CDR3 totals 16 residues. Germline lookup yields CDR1 SGHRS and CDR2 YFSETQ. CDR3 coding DNA: TGCGCCAGCAGCTTGGAGGTACAGGGACGGGGCACTGAAGCTTTCTTT. It translates to CASSLEVQGRGTEAFF.

The chain combines TRBV28 with TRBJ2-5; D not resolved. The CDR3 is made up of 12 amino acids. Germline CDR1 MDHEN, CDR2 SYDVKM. Trimming took off 1 base at V and 5 bases at J, with 5 bases between the two ends. In DNA form, the CDR3 reads TGTGCCAGCAGTTTATTCCGGGAGACCCAGTACTTC. It specifies CASSLFRETQYF. Complete variable domain (other parts from reference TRBV28 and TRBJ2-5): DVKVTQSSRYLVKRTGEKVFLECVQDMDHENMFWYRQDPGLGLRLIYFSYDVKMKEKGDIPEGYSVSREKKERFSLILESASTNQTSMYLCASSLFRETQYFGPGTRLLVL.

The chain uses TRBV27 and TRBJ1-2; no clear D. V lost 5 bases, J lost 2 bases, and 9 bases lay in between. CDR3 size: 13 residues. CDR1 and CDR2 (germline): MNHEY, SMNVEV (reference sequence). CDR3: CASSPGGNYGYTF. CDR3 sequence (DNA): TGTGCCAGCAGTCCCGGCGGGAACTATGGCTACACCTTC.

The chain has TRBV9 and TRBJ2-1, with a possible D match to TRBD2 (6 bases). Germline V gives CDR1 SGDLS, CDR2 YYNGEE. V dropped 0 bases and J dropped 0 bases, with 10 bases sitting between them. The CDR3 runs 16 residues. The CDR3 DNA sequence: TGTGCCAGCAGCGTAGTCGGAGGGAGCTCCTACAATGAGCAGTTCTTC. Its protein is CASSVVGGSSYNEQFF. The whole variable domain, filled in from reference TRBV9 and TRBJ2-1, reads DSGVTQTPKHLITATGQRVTLRCSPRSGDLSVYWYQQSLDQGLQFLIQYYNGEERAKGNILERFSAQQFPDLHSELNLSSLELGDSALYFCASSVVGGSSYNEQFFGPGTRLTVL.

CDR3: CASSQDPYANEQYF. The DNA for the CDR3 is TGTGCCAGCAGCCAAGATCCCTACGCCAACGAGCAGTACTTC. This chain links TRBV4-2 with TRBJ2-7; unclear D gene. This CDR3 spans 14 amino acids. Trimming left V 0 bases short and J 5 bases short, with 11 bases between. CDR1 and CDR2 (germline): LGHNA, YNFKEQ.

The chain is built from TRBV6-5 and TRBJ2-7, with 10 bases aligning to TRBD2. Germline-derived CDR1 and CDR2 are MNHEY and SVGAGI. The length of the CDR3 is 14 residues. V shed 6 bases, J shed 3 bases, and the junction held 5 bases outside the gene matches. The CDR3 protein is CASRESGGVYEQYF. The CDR3 DNA reads TGTGCCAGCAGAGAGAGCGGGGGGGTCTACGAGCAGTACTTC.

This chain joins TRBV5-3 and TRBJ1-3; tentatively, D is TRBD1 (6 bases). TRBV5-3 is given ORF status, its function remaining uncertain. Trimming pared 5 bases from V and 0 bases from J, leaving 15 bases between. This CDR3 has 16 amino acids. The CDR3 spells CARRSRDTFSGNTIYF. The CDR3, as DNA: TGTGCCAGAAGGAGCAGGGACACCTTCTCTGGAAACACCATATATTTT.